This TCR beta chain came from a study of post-analysis software for immune sequencing data. Study results and caveats: F measure showed strong co-clustering of same-batch samples. Roughly 5 TRBV segments were significantly more frequent in patients than in controls. TRBV5-6, TRBV5-1 and TRBV20-1 were among these segments.

The CDR3 sequence is 15 residues long. From germline, CDR1 is SGDLS and CDR2 YYNGEE. V lost 0 bases and J lost 0, with 4 bases in between. This clonotype was seen more than once but under ten times. The antigen is unknown. Incorporated into the TCR beta cDNA libraries were unique molecular identifiers, which served to reduce PCR and sequencing biases. TCRdb used MiXCR to reprocess the PCR reads, holding one entry per CDR3 protein. The sample lists hundreds of thousands of distinct CDR3 sequences, 55% to 70% occurring once. The chain carries TRBV9 and TRBJ2-6, with no clear D. Material for sequencing was blood. This clonotype was obtained from a girl aged 2 to 10 with multiple sclerosis. The CDR3 nucleotides are TGTGCCAGCAGCGTAGGCCACTCTGGGGCCAACGTCCTGACTTTC. This codes for CASSVGHSGANVLTF.